Shown below are 19 T cell receptor beta chains from a single sample sequenced in a study of T cell responses to AZD1222 COVID-19 vaccine. Measured with immunoSEQ multiplex PCR; TCRdb has only the in-frame clones, and not every one. Of more than 150,000 clones in the sample, nearly 95% were seen once. The sample consisted of peripheral blood, taken 28 days after the second AZD1222 dose. Receptors originate from an adult who received the AZD1222 COVID-19 vaccine.

V is TRBV6-5 and J is TRBJ1-1; 9 bases fit TRBD1. Losses at the gene ends were 4 bases for V and 1 base for J; bases not matched to a gene: 7. There are 16 residues in the CDR3. Per the germline V gene, CDR1 is MNHEY and CDR2 is SVGAGI. CDR3 DNA: TGTGCCAGCAGTTCTCAAACGGGACAGGGGAACACTGAAGCTTTCTTT. It yields the protein CASSSQTGQGNTEAFF.

The genes are TRBV3-1 (or the pseudogene TRBV3-2) and TRBJ2-7; the match to TRBD1 covers 9 bases. Unmatched junction bases numbered 10, after V lost 1 base and J lost 6 bases. CDR1 LGHDT and CDR2 YNNKEL come from the germline V gene (reference sequence). This CDR3 contains 16 residues. DNA for the CDR3: TGTGCCAGCAGCCAAGTTCCGGGACAGGGCCCTTCCGAGCAGTACTTC. Its translation: CASSQVPGQGPSEQYF.

This chain joins TRBV6-4 and TRBJ2-1, with 7 bases identical to TRBD1. Germline V gene sequence: CDR1 MRHNA, CDR2 SNTAGT. The CDR3 runs to 17 residues. With V trimmed by 2 bases and J by 6 bases, 13 bases remained unmatched. In nucleotides, the CDR3 is TGTGCCAGCAGTGACCGCGACAGGGATCGAGAGATCAATGAGCAGTTCTTC. Amino acids: CASSDRDRDREINEQFF.

This sequence joins TRBV19 and TRBJ1-1, with TRBD1 matching over 9 bases. Per the germline V gene, CDR1 is LNHDA and CDR2 is SQIVND (reference sequence). V lost 2 bases and J lost 1; bases outside the gene matches: 5. The CDR3 contains 16 residues. Here the CDR3 DNA reads TGTGCCAGTAGTATACGACAGGGGGGGCCGAACACTGAAGCTTTCTTT. It translates to CASSIRQGGPNTEAFF.

Remarks on this clone: At one boundary the junction diverges from the germline segment, which might be a read error. The chain combines TRBV3-1 (or the pseudogene TRBV3-2) with TRBJ1-2, with 7 bases matching TRBD1. The CDR3 sequence is 15 residues long. Germline CDR1 and CDR2: LGHDT and YNNKEL (reference sequence). The CDR3 sequence: CASSQDRGQYQTKHF. The CDR3 DNA reads as TGTGCCAGCAGCCAAGATAGGGGGCAGTATCAGACCAAACACTTC.

The chain joins TRBV23-1 to TRBJ1-4, with 8 nucleotides matching TRBD1. TRBV23-1 qualifies as an ORF whose function is uncertain. The CDR3 is made up of 18 amino acids. V was pared by 0 bases and J by 0 bases, with 6 bases of the junction left unmatched. CDR3 loop: CASSQSSRGHATNEKLFF. The CDR3 DNA sequence: TGCGCCAGCAGTCAATCGAGCAGGGGGCATGCAACTAATGAAAAACTGTTTTTT.

The genes are TRBV3-1 (or the pseudogene TRBV3-2) and TRBJ2-7, with 8 bases that match TRBD2. The V gene end was trimmed by 4 bases and the J gene end by 6 bases; junction bases not matched to a gene: 14. Germline CDR1 and CDR2: LGHDT and YNNKEL (reference sequence). This CDR3 spans 16 amino acids. The DNA of the CDR3 is TGTGCCAGCAGCCTAACCCCCGGACTAGCCGCTCGCGAGCAGTACTTC. This translates into CASSLTPGLAAREQYF.

The chain has TRBV3-1 (or the pseudogene TRBV3-2) and TRBJ1-4; TRBD1 might be the D (6 bases). CDR3 size: 15 residues. V dropped 2 bases and J dropped 8 bases, with 15 bases sitting between them. Germline V CDR1 and CDR2: LGHDT, YNNKEL (reference sequence). The CDR3 spells CASSQRPQGGEKLFF. The CDR3 DNA follows: TGTGCCAGCAGCCAAAGGCCACAGGGCGGAGAAAAACTGTTTTTT.

V is TRBV2 and J is TRBJ2-1, with TRBD2 as a possible D gene (5 bases). This CDR3 is 15 amino acids long. CDR1 SNHLY and CDR2 FYNNEI come from the germline V gene. The V end lost 3 bases, the J end lost 10 bases, and 19 bases lay between the germline ends. The CDR3 spells CASSEDSPPSREQFF. In nucleotides, the CDR3 is TGTGCCAGCAGTGAGGACTCCCCCCCGTCGAGGGAGCAGTTCTTC.

The gene calls are TRBV6-6 and TRBJ2-3; D ambiguous. The germline V and J ends were trimmed by 0 bases and 5 bases, with 3 bases remaining between them. Germline lookup yields CDR1 MNHNY and CDR2 SVGAGI (reference sequence). The CDR3 covers 12 residues. In DNA form, the CDR3 reads TGTGCCAGCAGTTACTCTGGAGATACGCAGTATTTT. This encodes CASSYSGDTQYF.

The chain couples TRBV7-7 to TRBJ2-1, with 9 bases aligning to TRBD2. V shed 6 bases and J 1 base; nucleotides not matched to a gene: 4. The germline V gene has CDR1 SSHAT and CDR2 FNYEAQ (reference sequence). The CDR3 is 15 amino acids. The CDR3 DNA follows: TGTGCCAGCAGTTCGAGCGGGGGGTCCTACAATGAGCAGTTCTTC. It is translated as CASSSSGGSYNEQFF.

The genes are TRBV19 and TRBJ2-7, with 7 bases fitting TRBD1. CDR3 size: 15 residues. Trimming cost V 0 bases and J 0 bases; bases outside gene matches: 2. CDR1 is LNHDA, CDR2 SQIVND, per germline (reference sequence). As DNA, the CDR3 is TGTGCCAGTAGTATAGACAGGGGGAGCTCCTACGAGCAGTACTTC. Translating it yields CASSIDRGSSYEQYF. Supplemented by reference TRBV19 and TRBJ2-7, the full variable domain reads DGGITQSPKYLFRKEGQNVTLSCEQNLNHDAMYWYRQDPGQGLRLIYYSQIVNDFQKGDIAEGYSVSREKKESFPLTVTSAQKNPTAFYLCASSIDRGSSYEQYFGPGTRLTVT.

The chain combines TRBV14 with TRBJ2-1; D possibly corresponds to TRBD1 (6 bases). V lost 3 bases, J lost 5 bases, and 17 bases lay in between. This CDR3 contains 16 residues. The germline V gene encodes CDR1 SGHDN and CDR2 FVKESK. The CDR3 reads CASSQKTGHPDNEQFF. The CDR3 coding sequence is TGTGCCAGCAGCCAGAAAACAGGGCATCCCGACAATGAGCAGTTCTTC.

The chain is built from TRBV27 and TRBJ1-4, with 7 nucleotides matching TRBD1. J lost 5 bases, V lost 3 bases, and 3 bases had no gene match. Germline CDR1 MNHEY, CDR2 SMNVEV (reference sequence). This CDR3 has 14 residues. The CDR3 sequence: CASSFSRGNEKLFF. In nucleotides, the CDR3 is TGTGCCAGCAGTTTCTCCAGGGGGAATGAAAAACTGTTTTTT.

The CDR3 bases are TGTGCCAGCAGCTCCGTGACCGAGCAGTACTTC. Residues: CASSSVTEQYF. The genes are TRBV6-5 and TRBJ2-7; D is undetermined. Germline V lookup: CDR1 MNHEY, CDR2 SVGAGI. V shed 6 bases and J shed 6 bases, with 9 bases lying between them. The CDR3 totals 11 residues.

This chain joins TRBV4-3 and TRBJ1-6; D is perhaps TRBD1 (5 bases). Trimming left V 4 bases short and J 2 bases short, with 9 bases between. CDR3 length: 15 amino acids. Germline loops: CDR1 LGHNA, CDR2 YSLEER. The DNA for the CDR3 is TGCGCCAGCAGCCGGGACCGAACCTATAATTCACCCCTCCACTTT. It codes for CASSRDRTYNSPLHF.

CDR3: CSASSRTSGGNRNYGYTF. The CDR3 nucleotides read TGCAGTGCTAGTTCGAGGACGTCAGGGGGGAATAGGAACTATGGCTACACCTTC. The rearrangement uses TRBV20-1 and TRBJ1-2, with 7 bases that match TRBD1. The CDR3 runs 18 residues. CDR1 is DFQATT and CDR2 is SNEGSKA in the germline V gene (reference sequence). J gave up 2 bases and V 3 bases, and 18 bases lay outside the gene matches.

The rearrangement uses TRBV19 and TRBJ2-7; TRBD2 matches 12 bases. The CDR3 loop spans 16 amino acids. Germline CDR1 is LNHDA and CDR2 is SQIVND (reference sequence). Trimming cost V 5 bases and J 4 bases; bases outside gene matches: 9. The CDR3 sequence: CASSARTSGTLYEQYF. The CDR3 nucleotides are TGTGCCAGTAGTGCCCGGACTAGCGGGACACTATACGAGCAGTACTTC.

Comments on this clone: The sample contains more than one DNA sequence encoding this CDR3. The chain joins TRBV7-2 to TRBJ1-1, with a possible D match to TRBD1 (5 bases). This CDR3 contains 13 residues. V shed 4 bases and J shed 1 base, with 7 bases lying between them. Per the germline V gene, CDR1 is SGHTA and CDR2 is FQGNSA. As DNA, the CDR3 is TGTGCCAGCAGCTCGGGACGGAACACTGAAGCTTTCTTT. It encodes CASSSGRNTEAFF.